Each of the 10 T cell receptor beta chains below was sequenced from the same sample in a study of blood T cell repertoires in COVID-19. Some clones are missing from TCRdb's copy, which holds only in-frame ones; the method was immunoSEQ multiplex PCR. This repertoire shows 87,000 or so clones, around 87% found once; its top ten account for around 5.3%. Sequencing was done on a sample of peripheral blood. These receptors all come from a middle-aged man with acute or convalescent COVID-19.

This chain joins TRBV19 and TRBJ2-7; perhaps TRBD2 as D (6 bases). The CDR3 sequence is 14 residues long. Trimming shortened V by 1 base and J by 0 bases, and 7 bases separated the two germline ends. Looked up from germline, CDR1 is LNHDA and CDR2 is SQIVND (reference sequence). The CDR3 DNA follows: TGTGCCAGTAGTATAGGACTAGTCTCCTACGAGCAGTACTTC. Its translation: CASSIGLVSYEQYF.

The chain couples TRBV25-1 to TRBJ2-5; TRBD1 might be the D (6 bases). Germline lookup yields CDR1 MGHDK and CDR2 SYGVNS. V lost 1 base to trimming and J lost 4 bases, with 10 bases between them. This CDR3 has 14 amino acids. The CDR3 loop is CASSELMGAETQYF. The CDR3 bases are TGTGCCAGCAGTGAATTAATGGGGGCAGAGACCCAGTACTTC.

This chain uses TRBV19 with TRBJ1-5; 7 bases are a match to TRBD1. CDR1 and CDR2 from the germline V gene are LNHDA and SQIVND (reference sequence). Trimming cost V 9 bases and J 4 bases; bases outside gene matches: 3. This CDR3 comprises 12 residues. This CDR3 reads CASSGGNQPQHF. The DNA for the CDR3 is TGTGCCAGCTCAGGGGGAAATCAGCCCCAGCATTTT.

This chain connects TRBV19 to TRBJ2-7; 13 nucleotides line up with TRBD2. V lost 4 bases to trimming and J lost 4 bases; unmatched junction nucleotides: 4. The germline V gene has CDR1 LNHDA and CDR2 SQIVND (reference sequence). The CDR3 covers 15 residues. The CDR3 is CASSRLAGGQYEQYF. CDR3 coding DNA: TGTGCCAGTAGTAGACTAGCGGGAGGACAGTACGAGCAGTACTTC. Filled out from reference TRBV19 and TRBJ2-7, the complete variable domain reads DGGITQSPKYLFRKEGQNVTLSCEQNLNHDAMYWYRQDPGQGLRLIYYSQIVNDFQKGDIAEGYSVSREKKESFPLTVTSAQKNPTAFYLCASSRLAGGQYEQYFGPGTRLTVT.

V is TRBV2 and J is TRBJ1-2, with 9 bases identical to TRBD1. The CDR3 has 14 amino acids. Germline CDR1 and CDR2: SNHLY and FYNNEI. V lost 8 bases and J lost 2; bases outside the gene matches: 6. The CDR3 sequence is CASGQGIVNYGYTF. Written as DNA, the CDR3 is TGTGCCAGCGGACAGGGGATCGTCAACTATGGCTACACCTTC.

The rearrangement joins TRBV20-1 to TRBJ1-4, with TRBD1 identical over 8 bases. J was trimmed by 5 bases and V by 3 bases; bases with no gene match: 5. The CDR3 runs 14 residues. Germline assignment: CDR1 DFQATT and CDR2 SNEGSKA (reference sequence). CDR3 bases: TGCAGTGCTAGTGGGGACAGGCAGAATGAAAAACTGTTTTTT. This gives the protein CSASGDRQNEKLFF.

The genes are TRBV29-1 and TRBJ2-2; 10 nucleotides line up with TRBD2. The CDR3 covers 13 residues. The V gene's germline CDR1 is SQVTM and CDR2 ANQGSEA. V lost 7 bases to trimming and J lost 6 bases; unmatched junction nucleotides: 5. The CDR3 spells CSGIAGGAGELFF. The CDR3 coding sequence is TGCAGCGGCATAGCGGGGGGAGCCGGGGAGCTGTTTTTT.

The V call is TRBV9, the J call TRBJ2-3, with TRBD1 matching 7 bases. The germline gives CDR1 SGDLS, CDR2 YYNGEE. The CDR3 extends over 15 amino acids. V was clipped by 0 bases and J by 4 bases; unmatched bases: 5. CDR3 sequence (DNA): TGTGCCAGCAGCGTAGGACAGGGTCAAGCAGATACGCAGTATTTT. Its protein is CASSVGQGQADTQYF.

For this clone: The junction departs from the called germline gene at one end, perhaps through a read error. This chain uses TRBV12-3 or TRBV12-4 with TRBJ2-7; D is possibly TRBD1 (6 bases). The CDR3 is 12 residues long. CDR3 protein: CASSASKQGSVF. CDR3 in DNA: TGTGCCAGCAGCGCCAGTAAACAGGGTAGCGTCTTC.

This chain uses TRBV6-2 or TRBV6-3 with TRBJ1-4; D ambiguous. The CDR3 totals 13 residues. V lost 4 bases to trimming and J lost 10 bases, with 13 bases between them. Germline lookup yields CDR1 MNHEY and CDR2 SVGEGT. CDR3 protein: CASSLPEIGKLFF. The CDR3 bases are TGTGCCAGCAGTTTGCCGGAGATTGGAAAACTGTTTTTT.